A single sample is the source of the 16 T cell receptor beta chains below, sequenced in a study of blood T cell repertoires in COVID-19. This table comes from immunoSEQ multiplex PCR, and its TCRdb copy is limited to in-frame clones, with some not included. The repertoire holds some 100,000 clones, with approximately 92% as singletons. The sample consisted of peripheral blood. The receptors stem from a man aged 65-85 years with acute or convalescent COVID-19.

The CDR3 DNA sequence: TGCGCCAGCAGCCCAGGGACAGGGAGAGGAAGTGTCTCACCCCTCCACTTT. Translated, it gives CASSPGTGRGSVSPLHF. This sequence joins TRBV4-3 and TRBJ1-6; 9 nucleotides align to TRBD1. Germline V CDR1 and CDR2: LGHNA, YSLEER. V lost 4 bases and J lost 10; bases outside the gene matches: 14. This CDR3 has 17 residues.

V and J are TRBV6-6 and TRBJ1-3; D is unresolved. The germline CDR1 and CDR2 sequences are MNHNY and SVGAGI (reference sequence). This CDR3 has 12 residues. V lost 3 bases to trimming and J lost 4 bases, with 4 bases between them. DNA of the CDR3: TGTGCCAGCAGTTATATCGGAAACACCATATATTTT. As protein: CASSYIGNTIYF.

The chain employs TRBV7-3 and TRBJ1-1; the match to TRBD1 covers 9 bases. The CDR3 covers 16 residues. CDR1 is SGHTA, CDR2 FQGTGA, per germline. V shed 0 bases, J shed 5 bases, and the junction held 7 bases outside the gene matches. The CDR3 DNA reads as TGTGCCAGCAGCTTAACAGGACAGGGGTTAGGGACTGAAGCTTTCTTT. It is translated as CASSLTGQGLGTEAFF. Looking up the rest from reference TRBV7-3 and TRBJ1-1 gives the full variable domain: GAGVSQTPSNKVTEKGKYVELRCDPISGHTALYWYRQSLGQGPEFLIYFQGTGAADDSGLPNDRFFAVRPEGSVSTLKIQRTERGDSAVYLCASSLTGQGLGTEAFFGQGTRLTVV.

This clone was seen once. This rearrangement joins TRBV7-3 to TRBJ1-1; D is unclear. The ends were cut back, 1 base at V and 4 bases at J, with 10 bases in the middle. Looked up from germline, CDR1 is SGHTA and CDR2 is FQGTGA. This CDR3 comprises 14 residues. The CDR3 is CASSLNVAATEAFF. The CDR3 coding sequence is TGTGCCAGCAGCTTAAATGTCGCGGCCACTGAAGCTTTCTTT.

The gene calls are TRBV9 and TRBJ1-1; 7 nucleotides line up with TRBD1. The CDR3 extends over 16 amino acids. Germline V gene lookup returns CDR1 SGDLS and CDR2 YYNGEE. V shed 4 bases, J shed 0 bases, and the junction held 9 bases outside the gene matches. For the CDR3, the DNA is TGTGCCAGCAGCCCCCGGACAGGAGCCTTGAACACTGAAGCTTTCTTT. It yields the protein CASSPRTGALNTEAFF.

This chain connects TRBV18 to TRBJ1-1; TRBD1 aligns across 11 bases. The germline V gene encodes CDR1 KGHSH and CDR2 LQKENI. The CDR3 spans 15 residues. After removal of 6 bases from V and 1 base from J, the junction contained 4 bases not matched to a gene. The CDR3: CASSDRGPGNTEAFF. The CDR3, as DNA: TGTGCCAGCTCGGACAGGGGGCCTGGGAACACTGAAGCTTTCTTT.

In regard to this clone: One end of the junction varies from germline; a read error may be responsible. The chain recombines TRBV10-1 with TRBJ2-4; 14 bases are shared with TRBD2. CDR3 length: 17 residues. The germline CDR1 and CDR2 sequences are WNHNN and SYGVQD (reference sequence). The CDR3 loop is CTSSGTSGSGAKNIQYF. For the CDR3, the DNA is TGCACCAGCAGTGGGACTAGCGGGAGCGGCGCCAAAAACATTCAGTACTTC.

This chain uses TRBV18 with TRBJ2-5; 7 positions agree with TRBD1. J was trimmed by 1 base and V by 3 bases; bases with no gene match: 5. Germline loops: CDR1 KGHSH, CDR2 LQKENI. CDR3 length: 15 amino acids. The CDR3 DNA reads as TGTGCCAGCTCACCCCGACAGGGCGGCCAAGAGACCCAGTACTTC. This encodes CASSPRQGGQETQYF.

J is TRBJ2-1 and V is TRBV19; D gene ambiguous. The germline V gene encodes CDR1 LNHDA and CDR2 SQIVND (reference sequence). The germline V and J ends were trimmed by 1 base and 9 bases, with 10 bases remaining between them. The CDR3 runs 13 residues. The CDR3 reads CASSIASTLEQFF. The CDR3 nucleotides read TGTGCCAGTAGTATAGCGAGCACCCTTGAGCAGTTCTTC.

CDR3 amino acids: CASSTGRTSGGFREQFF. For the CDR3, the DNA is TGTGCCAGTTCCACAGGGAGGACTAGCGGGGGGTTTCGTGAGCAGTTCTTC. This chain connects TRBV27 to TRBJ2-1, with 14 bases that match TRBD2. This CDR3 region has 17 residues. Germline CDR1 and CDR2: MNHEY and SMNVEV (reference sequence). The V and J ends lost 9 bases and 9 bases, in that order; junction bases with no gene match: 16.

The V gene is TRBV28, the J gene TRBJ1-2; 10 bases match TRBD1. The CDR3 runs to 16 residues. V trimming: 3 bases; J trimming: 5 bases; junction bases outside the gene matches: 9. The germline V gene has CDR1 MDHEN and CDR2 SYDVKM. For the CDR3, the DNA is TGTGCCAGCAGTTTTTTCACGGGACAGGGGTCATATGGCTACACCTTC. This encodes CASSFFTGQGSYGYTF.

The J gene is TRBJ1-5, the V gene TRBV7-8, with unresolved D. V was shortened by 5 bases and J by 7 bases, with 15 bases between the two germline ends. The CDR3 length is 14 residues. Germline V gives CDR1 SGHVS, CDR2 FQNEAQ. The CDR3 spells CASSPDNPGQPQHF. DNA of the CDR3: TGTGCCAGCAGCCCCGATAATCCCGGGCAGCCCCAGCATTTT.

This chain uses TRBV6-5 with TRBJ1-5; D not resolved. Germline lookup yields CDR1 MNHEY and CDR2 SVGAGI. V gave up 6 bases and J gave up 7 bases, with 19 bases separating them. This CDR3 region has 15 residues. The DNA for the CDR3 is TGTGCCAGCAGGACGAATCAGAGGGCTAACCAGCCCCAGCATTTT. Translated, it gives CASRTNQRANQPQHF.

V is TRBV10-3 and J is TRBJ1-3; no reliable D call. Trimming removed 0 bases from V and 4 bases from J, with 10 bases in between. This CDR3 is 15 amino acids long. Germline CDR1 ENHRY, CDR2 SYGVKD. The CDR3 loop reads CAISESGSSGNTIYF. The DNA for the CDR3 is TGTGCCATCAGTGAGTCGGGCAGCTCCGGAAACACCATATATTTT.

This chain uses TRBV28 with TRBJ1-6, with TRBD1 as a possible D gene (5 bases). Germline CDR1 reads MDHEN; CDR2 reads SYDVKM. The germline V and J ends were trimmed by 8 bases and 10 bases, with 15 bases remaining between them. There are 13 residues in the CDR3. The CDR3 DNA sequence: TGTGCCAGCGTAGGGCAGGGTGGCTCACCCCTCCACTTT. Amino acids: CASVGQGGSPLHF.

This CDR3 is CASSYDSTDTQYF. The CDR3 DNA follows: TGTGCCAGCAGTTACGACTCCACAGATACGCAGTATTTT. The J gene is TRBJ2-3, the V gene TRBV6-2 or TRBV6-3; D gene unclear. Germline V gene sequence: CDR1 MNHEY, CDR2 SVGEGT. Deletions cut 2 bases from V and 2 bases from J, with 5 bases between. This CDR3 is 13 amino acids long.